One sample yielded the 17 T cell receptor beta chains listed below, sequenced in a study of identical twins. TCRdb independently ran MiXCR on the 5' RACE reads; one entry per CDR3 protein. The data hold more than 1.5 million distinct CDR3 sequences, with about 30% observed a single time. Sequenced sample: cord blood. Every receptor here comes from a newborn girl in good health.

The chain couples TRBV3-1 to TRBJ1-1, with a possible D match to TRBD1 (5 bases). CDR3 length: 13 amino acids. Germline V lookup: CDR1 LGHDT, CDR2 YNNKEL (reference sequence). The ends were cut back, 3 bases at V and 6 bases at J, with 11 bases in the middle. In nucleotides, the CDR3 is TGTGCCAGCAGCCAGAGGCAGGGATCTGAAGCTTTCTTT. The encoded protein is CASSQRQGSEAFF.

This sequence joins TRBV20-1 and TRBJ2-1, with a tentative D call TRBD2 (6 bases). The CDR3 has 14 amino acids. Trimming cost V 5 bases and J 0 bases, with 11 bases left between them. Per the germline V gene, CDR1 is DFQATT and CDR2 is SNEGSKA (reference sequence). The CDR3 sequence is CSASSASSYNEQFF. CDR3 nucleotides: TGCAGTGCTTCTAGCGCGAGCTCCTACAATGAGCAGTTCTTC.

This clonotype was seen a handful of times. V and J are TRBV28 and TRBJ1-5, with a possible D match to TRBD1 (6 bases). CDR1 MDHEN and CDR2 SYDVKM come from the germline V gene. V shed 5 bases and J shed 3 bases, with 20 bases lying between them. The CDR3 spans 17 residues. The CDR3 DNA is TGTGCCAGCAGTCTACAGGGTAGGGGGGGCTTCAATCAGCCCCAGCATTTT. The encoded protein is CASSLQGRGGFNQPQHF.

In this sample, this clonotype turned up many times. A read error may produce the germline difference seen at one junction end. The V gene is TRBV5-1, the J gene TRBJ2-1; 7 bases are shared with TRBD2. Per germline, CDR1 SGHRS and CDR2 YFSETQ. This CDR3 region has 14 residues. The CDR3 DNA reads as TGTGCCAGCAGCTCGGGACTAAACTACAATGAGCAGTTCTTC. Amino acids: CASSSGLNYNEQFF.

This chain uses TRBV4-2 with TRBJ2-1, with D perhaps matching TRBD1 (5 bases). From germline, CDR1 is LGHNA and CDR2 YNFKEQ. With 0 bases removed from V and 13 bases from J, the gap between germline ends came to 13 bases. The CDR3 totals 13 residues. This CDR3 is CASSQENRGEQFF. The CDR3 coding sequence is TGTGCCAGCAGCCAAGAAAATAGGGGTGAACAGTTCTTC.

To note about this clonotype: The junction does not match germline at one end; this may be a read error. V is TRBV7-8 and J is TRBJ2-3; D may correspond to TRBD1 or TRBD2 (6 bases each). The CDR3 length is 15 residues. CDR1 and CDR2 from the germline V gene are SGHVS and FQNEAQ. CDR3 sequence reads: CAGSFAGTSTDTQYF. The CDR3 DNA reads TGTGCCGGCAGCTTCGCGGGGACAAGCACAGATACGCAGTATTTT.

This clonotype has only one observation. The chain joins TRBV30 to TRBJ2-1, with D possibly TRBD2 on 5 matching bases. The J call is uncertain, as TRBJ2-7 better fits the DNA end. The germline gives CDR1 GTSNPN, CDR2 SVGIG (reference sequence). The CDR3 loop spans 14 amino acids. This CDR3 reads CAWRGRPTYNEQYF. DNA for the CDR3: TGTGCCTGGAGGGGGAGACCCACCTACAATGAGCAGTACTTC.

About this clonotype itself: A junction boundary mismatches the germline segment, possibly from a read error. This sequence joins TRBV12-3 or TRBV12-4 and TRBJ1-2; possibly TRBD1 for D (5 bases). This CDR3 is built from 14 residues. DNA for the CDR3: TGTGCCAGCAGTTTTTCGACAGCTAACTATGGCTGCACCTTC. Translation: CASSFSTANYGCTF.

In its sample, this clonotype was seen many times. CDR3 DNA sequence: TGTGCCAGCAGCGTAGAAGTCGGAGGGGATACGCAGTATTTT. The encoded protein is CASSVEVGGDTQYF. The chain employs TRBV9 and TRBJ2-3; perhaps TRBD2 as D (6 bases). The V end was cut by 0 bases, the J end by 6 bases, with 11 bases between. This CDR3 comprises 14 residues. Germline CDR1 reads SGDLS; CDR2 reads YYNGEE.

J is TRBJ2-1 and V is TRBV21-1; the table's TRBD2 call for D was not verified on the DNA. TRBV21-1 counts as a pseudogene. The CDR3 extends over 15 amino acids. Here the CDR3 DNA reads TGTGCCAGCAGCAAAGGACTAGCGGGAGATGGTGAGCAGTTCTTC. Its protein is CASSKGLAGDGEQFF.

The V and J genes are TRBV29-1 and TRBJ2-3; weak D call: TRBD2 (7 bases). V gave up 5 bases and J gave up 4 bases, with 16 bases separating them. The CDR3 is made up of 14 amino acids. The germline gives CDR1 SQVTM, CDR2 ANQGSEA. The CDR3 nucleotides read TGCAGCGTTCACTTTAGGGGGGGCCCAGATACGCAGTATTTT. The encoded protein is CSVHFRGGPDTQYF.

V gene TRBV7-2 combines with J gene TRBJ1-5; D call uncertain. V was clipped by 1 base and J by 0 bases, with 10 bases between them. Germline V lookup: CDR1 SGHTA, CDR2 FQGNSA. This CDR3 spans 16 amino acids. As DNA, the CDR3 is TGTGCCAGCAGCTTAGGGCCCGTTTATAGCAATCAGCCCCAGCATTTT. Protein product: CASSLGPVYSNQPQHF.

The chain couples TRBV6-5 to TRBJ1-6, with TRBD1 matching over 12 bases. V shed 4 bases and J 7 bases; nucleotides not matched to a gene: 11. CDR1 and CDR2 (germline): MNHEY, SVGAGI. The CDR3 has 18 amino acids. CDR3 region: CASSLGTGGAGKNSPLHF. The CDR3 DNA follows: TGTGCCAGCAGTTTAGGGACAGGGGGCGCCGGGAAGAATTCACCCCTCCACTTT.

Many counts were recorded for this clonotype. At one boundary the junction diverges from the germline segment, which might be a read error. CDR3 residues: CASSFGGPSTDTQYF. CDR3 bases: TGCGCCAGCAGCTTTGGGGGGCCGAGCACAGATACGCAGTATTTT. The rearrangement links TRBV7-2 to TRBJ2-3, with D perhaps matching TRBD1 or TRBD2 (6 bases each). Germline CDR1 reads SGHTA; CDR2 reads FQGNSA. This CDR3 comprises 15 residues. The full variable domain, rest sourced from reference TRBV7-2 and TRBJ2-3, is GAGVSQSPSNKVTEKGKDVELRCDPISGHTALYWYRQSLGQGLEFLIYFQGNSAPDKSGLPSDRFSAERTGGSVSTLTIQRTQQEDSAVYLCASSFGGPSTDTQYFGPGTRLTVL.

The chain carries TRBV5-1 and TRBJ2-1, with no clear D. Germline assignment: CDR1 SGHRS and CDR2 YFSETQ. Between the trimmed V and J ends, which lost 7 bases and 8 bases, there was a span of 7 bases. This CDR3 has 10 residues. Here the CDR3 reads CASGEDEQFF. Here the CDR3 DNA reads TGCGCCAGCGGAGAGGATGAGCAGTTCTTC.

A remark on this clonotype: At one end, the junction sequence differs from germline, possibly due to a read error. The chain recombines TRBV20-1 with TRBJ1-2; no clear D gene. This CDR3 is 13 amino acids long. CDR1 DFQATT and CDR2 SNEGSKA come from the germline V gene (reference sequence). CDR3 residues: CSARVLDNYGCTF. CDR3 nucleotides: TGCAGTGCTAGGGTGTTGGATAACTATGGCTGCACCTTC.

This clonotype was detected only a few times. The J gene is TRBJ2-3, the V gene TRBV7-8; TRBD1 agrees at 7 bases. Germline V gene lookup returns CDR1 SGHVS and CDR2 FQNEAQ. This CDR3 has 18 residues. Losses at the gene ends were 5 bases for V and 2 bases for J; bases not matched to a gene: 16. CDR3 sequence reads: CASSPKRATGWNTDTQYF. CDR3 nucleotide sequence: TGTGCCAGCAGCCCCAAGAGGGCGACAGGGTGGAACACAGATACGCAGTATTTT.